The 26 T cell receptor beta chains presented below share a single source sample, sequenced in a study of early T cells in non-severe SARS-CoV-2 infection. TCRdb reprocessed the 5' RACE reads via MiXCR and lists one record per CDR3 protein. Here the sample spans 53,000 or so distinct CDR3 sequences, approximately 12% being singletons. Here the sequenced sample was whole blood, taken at baseline. The receptors come from an adult who was a healthcare worker with PCR-confirmed SARS-CoV-2 infection or an uninfected control (not recorded which).

This clonotype was observed many times. A junction end diverges from the germline sequence, so it may reflect a read error. This rearrangement joins TRBV9 to TRBJ2-1, with 9 bases that match TRBD1. This CDR3 has 17 residues. Germline CDR1 and CDR2: SGDLS and YYNGEE. The CDR3 sequence is CASSVATGGASNNEQFF. In nucleotides, the CDR3 is TGTGCCAGCAGCGTCGCCACAGGGGGCGCCTCCAACAATGAGCAGTTCTTC.

V is TRBV18 and J is TRBJ2-2; D call uncertain. Germline CDR1 is KGHSH and CDR2 is LQKENI. Trimming pared 3 bases from V and 4 bases from J, leaving 18 bases between. The CDR3 has 17 residues. CDR3 loop: CASSPDLERLGTGELFF. CDR3 nucleotides: TGTGCCAGCTCACCGGATTTAGAACGTCTCGGCACCGGGGAGCTGTTTTTT.

Details on this clonotype: The missing conserved phenylalanine or tryptophan at the end of this CDR3 makes a read error likely. The chain has TRBV4-1 and TRBJ2-1; D is possibly TRBD2 (6 bases). This CDR3 has 15 residues. The V gene lost 0 bases and the J gene lost 4 bases, with 10 bases spanning the gap. The germline CDR1 and CDR2 sequences are MGHRA and YSYEKL. CDR3 in amino acids: CASSQDLALYNEQFS. The CDR3 DNA reads TGCGCCAGCAGCCAAGACCTAGCGCTGTACAATGAGCAGTTCTCC.

This clonotype has only a few counts. One end of the junction does not line up with germline, which may come from a read error. V and J are TRBV15 and TRBJ2-1; 8 nucleotides match TRBD2. CDR1 and CDR2 from the germline V gene are LNHNV and YYDKDF (reference sequence). The CDR3 runs to 13 residues. The CDR3 nucleotides read TGTGCCACCAGCAGAGATCGGGAGCGGGAGCCGTTCTTC. It codes for CATSRDREREPFF.

This clonotype appeared a few times. The chain is built from TRBV7-3 and TRBJ2-7; TRBD1 matches 8 bases. Germline V gene data show CDR1 as SGHTA and CDR2 as FQGTGA. V dropped 5 bases and J dropped 7; count of bases not matched to a gene: 16. The CDR3 is 16 amino acids. CDR3 region: CASSGQGPGGNEEQYF. The CDR3 bases are TGTGCCAGCAGCGGACAGGGTCCTGGGGGTAATGAGGAGCAGTACTTC. Complete variable domain (other parts from reference TRBV7-3 and TRBJ2-7): GAGVSQTPSNKVTEKGKYVELRCDPISGHTALYWYRQSLGQGPEFLIYFQGTGAADDSGLPNDRFFAVRPEGSVSTLKIQRTERGDSAVYLCASSGQGPGGNEEQYFGPGTRLTVT.

V is TRBV28 and J is TRBJ1-5, with D uncertain. The CDR3 sequence is 17 residues long. CDR1 and CDR2 (germline): MDHEN, SYDVKM. V was trimmed by 5 bases and J by 1 base, leaving 18 bases between them. As DNA, the CDR3 is TGTGCCAGCAGTCTCCTCGACGGAGCTTTAAGCAATCAGCCCCAGCATTTT. It specifies CASSLLDGALSNQPQHF.

This clonotype occurred a few times. The chain has TRBV5-1 and TRBJ1-5; a possible D gene is TRBD1 (5 bases). This CDR3 is 14 amino acids long. Trimming took 4 bases from V and 3 from J, leaving 11 bases between them. Germline V gene lookup returns CDR1 SGHRS and CDR2 YFSETQ. CDR3 in DNA: TGCGCCAGCAGCCCCGACAGCTCCAATCAGCCCCAGCATTTT. This sequence encodes CASSPDSSNQPQHF.

In its sample, this clonotype was seen a few times. The chain has TRBV6-2 or TRBV6-3 and TRBJ2-7; the D gene could be TRBD1 or TRBD2 (6 bases each). This CDR3 is 14 amino acids long. Trimming removed 6 bases from V and 11 bases from J, with 23 bases in between. Germline CDR1 is MNHEY and CDR2 is SVGEGT. For the CDR3, the DNA is TGTGCCAGCAGACATCATGACAGGACTCCGGGAGAGTACTTC. Its translation: CASRHHDRTPGEYF.

In its sample, this clonotype was seen a few times. The chain recombines TRBV14 with TRBJ2-7; 7 bases are a match to TRBD2. J gave up 0 bases and V 4 bases, and 9 bases lay outside the gene matches. Germline-derived CDR1 and CDR2 are SGHDN and FVKESK. The CDR3 runs 16 residues. As DNA, the CDR3 is TGTGCCAGCAGCCCATGGGGGGGGAAGAGCTCCTACGAGCAGTACTTC. Translating it yields CASSPWGGKSSYEQYF.

This clonotype is labeled medium-sized. The chain combines TRBV7-2 with TRBJ1-5; perhaps TRBD1 as D (6 bases). V shed 7 bases and J shed 4 bases, with 11 bases lying between them. There are 13 residues in the CDR3. Germline V gene sequence: CDR1 SGHTA, CDR2 FQGNSA. This chain's CDR3 is CASNPDRNQPQHF. For the CDR3, the DNA is TGTGCCAGCAACCCGGACAGAAATCAGCCCCAGCATTTT.

This clonotype showed up many times. This rearrangement joins TRBV6-5 to TRBJ1-2, with unresolved D. Germline lookup yields CDR1 MNHEY and CDR2 SVGAGI. Trimming left V 0 bases short and J 6 bases short, with 14 bases between. There are 15 residues in the CDR3. CDR3 amino acids: CASSYSSQVWDGYTF. The CDR3 nucleotides read TGTGCCAGCAGTTACTCGAGTCAGGTCTGGGATGGCTACACCTTC.

To note about this clonotype: A much larger clone differs from this one at a single base, so this may be a read error. The V and J genes are TRBV28 and TRBJ2-2; D is unclear. Between the trimmed V and J ends, which lost 5 bases and 2 bases, there was a span of 0 bases. The V gene's germline CDR1 is MDHEN and CDR2 SYDVKM. This CDR3 is built from 11 residues. The CDR3 DNA reads as TGTGCCAGCAGTAACACCGGGGAGCTGTTTTTT. Its protein is CASSNTGELFF.

This clonotype was seen more than once but under ten times. The V gene is TRBV27, the J gene TRBJ2-7, with 11 positions matching TRBD2. V shed 9 bases and J 2 bases; nucleotides not matched to a gene: 12. Germline CDR1 reads MNHEY; CDR2 reads SMNVEV (reference sequence). CDR3 length: 16 residues. CDR3 protein: CASKPTSGSKTYEQYF. Here the CDR3 DNA reads TGTGCCAGTAAACCCACTAGCGGGAGTAAGACCTACGAGCAGTACTTC.

Ten or more counts support this clonotype. This sequence joins TRBV7-6 and TRBJ2-1, with D perhaps TRBD1 (5 bases). V dropped 1 base and J dropped 3 bases, with 10 bases sitting between them. Germline V gene data show CDR1 as SGHVS and CDR2 as FNYEAQ. The CDR3 covers 15 residues. The CDR3 nucleotides read TGTGCCAGCAGCTTAGGACAGTCGGTCTACAATGAGCAGTTCTTC. Amino acid sequence: CASSLGQSVYNEQFF.

The chain carries TRBV3-1 and TRBJ2-7; D uncertain. The V end was cut by 1 base, the J end by 2 bases, with 12 bases between. In germline, CDR1 is LGHDT, CDR2 YNNKEL (reference sequence). CDR3 size: 15 residues. CDR3 coding DNA: TGTGCCAGCAGCCAAGCTTGGCACGGGCCCTACGAGCAGTACTTC. This translates into CASSQAWHGPYEQYF.

This clonotype was seen a handful of times. This chain connects TRBV7-8 to TRBJ2-3; 9 bases align to TRBD2. Germline V gene data show CDR1 as SGHVS and CDR2 as FQNEAQ. V gave up 4 bases and J gave up 6 bases; unmatched junction bases: 11. The CDR3 runs 16 residues. Here the CDR3 reads CASSSWGREGSDTQYF. DNA for the CDR3: TGTGCCAGCAGCTCTTGGGGGCGGGAGGGCTCTGATACGCAGTATTTT.

There are many counts of this clonotype. This chain links TRBV7-6 with TRBJ2-2; 8 nucleotides agree with TRBD1. The V and J ends lost 1 base and 6 bases, in that order; junction bases with no gene match: 7. This CDR3 has 16 residues. The germline CDR1 and CDR2 sequences are SGHVS and FNYEAQ. The CDR3 here is CASSLDRAGGPGELFF. Written as DNA, the CDR3 is TGTGCCAGCAGCTTAGATCGGGCAGGGGGCCCCGGGGAGCTGTTTTTT. Based on the CDR3 plus reference TRBV7-6 and TRBJ2-2, the full variable domain is GAGVSQSPRYKVTKRGQDVALRCDPISGHVSLYWYRQALGQGPEFLTYFNYEAQQDKSGLPNDRFSAERPEGSISTLTIQRTEQRDSAMYRCASSLDRAGGPGELFFGEGSRLTVL.

This clonotype was detected only a few times. The chain links TRBV7-2 to TRBJ2-7, with 8 positions matching TRBD1. The V and J ends lost 5 bases and 0 bases, in that order; junction bases with no gene match: 9. The V gene's germline CDR1 is SGHTA and CDR2 FQGNSA. The CDR3 loop spans 16 amino acids. CDR3 nucleotide sequence: TGTGCCAGCAGCGTGGACGGGACAGGAAGCTCCTACGAGCAGTACTTC. This sequence encodes CASSVDGTGSSYEQYF.

This clonotype was observed a few times. The rearrangement links TRBV24-1 to TRBJ2-5; D remains unclear. Germline V gene lookup returns CDR1 KGHDR and CDR2 SFDVKD. Between the trimmed V and J ends, which lost 4 bases and 4 bases, there was a span of 9 bases. The CDR3 is 13 amino acids. The CDR3 sequence is CATSEPSIETQYF. The CDR3 region has the DNA TGTGCCACCAGTGAACCGTCTATAGAGACCCAGTACTTC.

In the case of this clonotype: An end of the junction differs from the germline gene, which may be a read error. The chain has TRBV7-9 and TRBJ2-1, with D perhaps TRBD1 or TRBD2 (5 bases each). The CDR3 is 14 residues long. Germline loops: CDR1 SEHNR, CDR2 FQNEAQ (reference sequence). The CDR3 protein is CASSLALTVNEQFF. For the CDR3, the DNA is TGTGCCAGCAGCCTAGCCCTGACAGTCAATGAGCAGTTCTTC.

The chain joins TRBV3-1 to TRBJ2-2, with 16 bases aligning to TRBD2. Germline V lookup: CDR1 LGHDT, CDR2 YNNKEL (reference sequence). The CDR3 spans 21 residues. J was trimmed by 5 bases and V by 1 base; bases with no gene match: 13. Here the CDR3 reads CASSQVFGTSGRARGTGELFF. CDR3 nucleotide sequence: TGTGCCAGCAGCCAAGTATTTGGGACTAGCGGGAGGGCCAGGGGTACCGGGGAGCTGTTTTTT.

This clonotype occurred once. The chain combines TRBV7-2 with TRBJ1-1, with 9 bases that match TRBD1. The CDR3 is made up of 13 amino acids. V shed 8 bases and J 2 bases; nucleotides not matched to a gene: 3. The germline gives CDR1 SGHTA, CDR2 FQGNSA. The CDR3 region has the DNA TGTGCCAGCGCGGGACAGGGAAACACTGAAGCTTTCTTT. Translation gives CASAGQGNTEAFF. Drawing the rest from reference TRBV7-2 and TRBJ1-1, the complete variable domain is GAGVSQSPSNKVTEKGKDVELRCDPISGHTALYWYRQSLGQGLEFLIYFQGNSAPDKSGLPSDRFSAERTGGSVSTLTIQRTQQEDSAVYLCASAGQGNTEAFFGQGTRLTVV.

CDR3 sequence: CSATFRQGAYEQYF. The DNA of the CDR3 is TGCAGTGCTACTTTCAGGCAGGGGGCCTACGAGCAGTACTTC. The chain couples TRBV20-1 to TRBJ2-7, with 7 bases matching TRBD1. Germline V gives CDR1 DFQATT, CDR2 SNEGSKA (reference sequence). The CDR3 extends over 14 amino acids. V lost 4 bases to trimming and J lost 2 bases; unmatched junction nucleotides: 8.

Only a few counts were recorded for this clonotype. Written as DNA, the CDR3 is TGTGCCAGCAGCTTAAGCGGAGAAAATGAAAAACTGTTTTTT. Translated, it gives CASSLSGENEKLFF. V usage is TRBV7-7 and J usage is TRBJ1-4; D uncertain. The V end lost 2 bases, the J end lost 5 bases, and 9 bases lay between the germline ends. Germline V lookup: CDR1 SSHAT, CDR2 FNYEAQ (reference sequence). The length of the CDR3 is 14 residues.

This clonotype turned up a few times. The chain joins TRBV28 to TRBJ1-2; weak D call: TRBD1 (5 bases). V lost 7 bases, J lost 7 bases, and 19 bases lay in between. The germline V gene has CDR1 MDHEN and CDR2 SYDVKM. This CDR3 has 14 residues. In DNA form, the CDR3 reads TGTGCCAGCACCCCGCGGGCCTTTGGGGGTGGCTACACCTTC. Protein product: CASTPRAFGGGYTF.

V is TRBV14 and J is TRBJ2-2; D possibly corresponds to TRBD1 (6 bases). Trimming left V 2 bases short and J 4 bases short, with 11 bases between. There are 15 residues in the CDR3. CDR1 SGHDN and CDR2 FVKESK come from the germline V gene. The CDR3 reads CASSQLDSFTGELFF. As DNA, the CDR3 is TGTGCCAGCAGCCAACTGGACAGCTTCACCGGGGAGCTGTTTTTT.